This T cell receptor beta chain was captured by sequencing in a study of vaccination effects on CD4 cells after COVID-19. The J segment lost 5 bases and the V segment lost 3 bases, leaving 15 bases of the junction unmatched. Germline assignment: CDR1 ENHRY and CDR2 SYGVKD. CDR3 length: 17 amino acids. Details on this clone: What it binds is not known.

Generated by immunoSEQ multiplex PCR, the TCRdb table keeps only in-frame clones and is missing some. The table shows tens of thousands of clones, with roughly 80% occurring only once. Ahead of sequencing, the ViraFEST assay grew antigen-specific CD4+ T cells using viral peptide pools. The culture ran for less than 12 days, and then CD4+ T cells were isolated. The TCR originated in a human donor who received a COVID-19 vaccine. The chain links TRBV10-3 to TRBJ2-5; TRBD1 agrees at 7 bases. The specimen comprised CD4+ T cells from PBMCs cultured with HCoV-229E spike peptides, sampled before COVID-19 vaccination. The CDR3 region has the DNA TGTGCCATCAGTGAAAAGGGATGGGAAGGGGGCAGTGAGACCCAGTACTTC. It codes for CAISEKGWEGGSETQYF.